These 2 T cell receptor beta chains were all obtained from the same sample, sequenced in a study of CD8 T cells in ankylosing spondylitis. Using its own MiXCR run on the 5' RACE reads, TCRdb lists one record per CDR3 protein. The profile shows about 170,000 distinct CDR3 sequences, about a sixth of them singletons. The sample taken for sequencing was blood, either unsorted or a sorted T cell fraction (not recorded which). These receptors were taken from a male donor with ankylosing spondylitis or in good health (not recorded which).

The table lists this clonotype with many counts. The chain joins TRBV20-1 to TRBJ2-7, with D possibly being TRBD2 (6 bases). The germline V and J ends were trimmed by 5 bases and 2 bases, with 13 bases remaining between them. Germline V gene sequence: CDR1 DFQATT, CDR2 SNEGSKA (reference sequence). CDR3 length equals 13 residues. DNA of the CDR3: TGCAGTGCTCAGCTTACGGGGGCCTACGAGCAGTACTTC. Encoded protein: CSAQLTGAYEQYF.

V gene TRBV6-1 combines with J gene TRBJ1-4, with D possibly matching TRBD1 (5 bases). Germline V gives CDR1 MNHNS, CDR2 SASEGT. V lost 7 bases and J lost 6, with 21 bases in between. The CDR3 extends over 16 amino acids. The CDR3 loop is CASKERGLGIDEKLFF. The DNA for the CDR3 is TGTGCCAGCAAGGAGCGGGGCCTGGGGATTGATGAAAAACTGTTTTTT.